This T cell receptor beta chain was identified during a study of blood T cell repertoires in COVID-19. Study information: The origin of the acute and convalescent COVID-19 samples was the United States, Italy and Spain.

The J segment lost 4 bases and the V segment lost 3 bases, leaving 6 bases of the junction unmatched. The CDR3 sequence is 15 residues long. Germline V gene data show CDR1 as KGHSH and CDR2 as LQKENI. Sequencing used immunoSEQ multiplex PCR; TCRdb keeps in-frame clones, though not all of them. The top ten hold 10% to 15% of the sample, which has 150,000 to 200,000 clones, about 80% seen once. This clonotype was sampled from a man aged 65 to 79 who had recovered from COVID-19. The V and J genes are TRBV18 and TRBJ2-1; 7 bases are shared with TRBD2. Sequences were obtained from peripheral blood. The chain's CDR3 is CASSPGTGGYNEQFF. Here the CDR3 DNA reads TGTGCCAGCTCACCCGGGACGGGGGGATACAATGAGCAGTTCTTC. Drawing the rest from reference TRBV18 and TRBJ2-1, the complete variable domain is NAGVMQNPRHLVRRRGQEARLRCSPMKGHSHVYWYRQLPEEGLKFMVYLQKENIIDESGMPKERFSAEFPKEGPSILRIQQVVRGDSAAYFCASSPGTGGYNEQFFGPGTRLTVL.